These T cell receptor beta chains were read from a single sample in a study of blood T cell repertoires in COVID-19. Data came from immunoSEQ multiplex PCR; TCRdb stores just in-frame clones and leaves some out. The sample contains 230,000 or so clones, approximately 90% of which appear only once. Sequenced sample: PBMCs or T cells enriched from blood (not recorded which). These receptors were taken from a woman between 40 and 50 years old with acute COVID-19. Both conserved end residues are part of each CDR3. The D gene is left open where the match is weak. A row's size may be missing; if present it is once, few, many or a size class.

d_gene	abundance	v_gene	j_gene	CDR3nt	CDR3aa
TRBD1	-	TRBV4-1	TRBJ1-2	TGCGCCAGCAGCCAAGAGCGGGGACAGGACTATGGCTACACCTTC	CASSQERGQDYGYTF
-	-	TRBV29-1	TRBJ2-3	TGCAGCGTTGGGCAGGGGACAGATACGCAGTATTTT	CSVGQGTDTQYF
TRBD1	once	TRBV6-1	TRBJ1-6	TGTGCCAGCAGTGAAAAGGGGACAGGGTTCTCACCCCTCCACTTT	CASSEKGTGFSPLHF
-	few	TRBV5-5	TRBJ1-1	TGTGCCAGCAGCCCTGGAGGGGCTTTGAACACTGAAGCTTTCTTT	CASSPGGALNTEAFF
TRBD1	-	TRBV7-2	TRBJ1-1	TGTGCCAGCAGCTTCTCACAGGGGAATTTCGCTGAAGCTTTCTTT	CASSFSQGNFAEAFF
TRBD1	once	TRBV20-1	TRBJ1-1	TGCAGTGCTAGTCCTGGACGACAGGGGGCCTCAGAAGCTTTCTTT	CSASPGRQGASEAFF
TRBD1	-	TRBV5-4	TRBJ1-2	TGTGCCAGCAGCTTGGTTTCGACAGGGACCGGCTACACCTTC	CASSLVSTGTGYTF
TRBD1	-	TRBV6-5	TRBJ1-2	TGTGCCATCACTTTCGGGACAGGGGACTATGGCTACACCTTC	CAITFGTGDYGYTF
TRBD1	-	TRBV13	TRBJ2-2	TGTGCCAGCAGCGGCAGGACAGGGGGCACCGGGGAGCTGTTTTTT	CASSGRTGGTGELFF
TRBD2	-	TRBV7-3	TRBJ2-3	TGTGCCAGCAGCCTAGCGGGCCCCGCCGGCACAGATACGCAGTATTTT	CASSLAGPAGTDTQYF
-	once	TRBV7-2	TRBJ2-3	TGTGCCAGCAGCTTCCTAGATGGCCGCACAGATACGCAGTATTTT	CASSFLDGRTDTQYF
-	-	TRBV30	TRBJ1-5	TGTGCCTGGAGCTCGGGAGCGATACCCTATAGCAATCAGCCCCAGCATTTT	CAWSSGAIPYSNQPQHF
-	-	TRBV27	TRBJ1-5	TGTGCCAGCAGTCCCGTCGGGAATAGCAATCAGCCCCAGCATTTT	CASSPVGNSNQPQHF
TRBD2	-	TRBV6-2/TRBV6-3	TRBJ2-3	TGTGCCAGCAGTACAGGACTAGCGGGGACACCAGATACGCAGTATTTT	CASSTGLAGTPDTQYF
-	-	TRBV6-5	TRBJ1-1	TGTGCCAGCAGGGGCTTTCTGAACACTGAAGCTTTCTTT	CASRGFLNTEAFF
-	-	TRBV4-1	TRBJ2-1	TGCGCCAGCAGCCAAGAGGGGGGCTCCTACAATGAGCAGTTCTTC	CASSQEGGSYNEQFF
TRBD1	-	TRBV4-3	TRBJ1-6	TGCGCCAGCAGCCAACGACAGGGCCTCTCCTATAATTCACCCCTCCACTTT	CASSQRQGLSYNSPLHF
TRBD1	-	TRBV4-3	TRBJ2-1	TGCGCCAGCAGCCCGGGACAGGGGATCTACAATGAGCAGTTCTTC	CASSPGQGIYNEQFF
TRBD1	-	TRBV5-5	TRBJ1-1	TGTGCCAGCAGCTCCGACAGGGCATGGAACACTGAAGCTTTCTTT	CASSSDRAWNTEAFF
TRBD2	once	TRBV7-9	TRBJ2-2	TGTGCCAGCTCTCTTCTGCGGGGGGGCACTTCGAACACCGGGGAGCTGTTTTTT	CASSLLRGGTSNTGELFF
TRBD2	-	TRBV19	TRBJ2-2	TGTGCCAGTAGTATAAAAGGGCGGGGGACGGGTACCGGGGAGCTGTTTTTT	CASSIKGRGTGTGELFF
TRBD1	once	TRBV27	TRBJ1-1	TGTGCCAGCAGCCCAAAGAACAGGGGATTTGAAGCTTTCTTT	CASSPKNRGFEAFF
-	-	TRBV10-3	TRBJ2-7	TGTGCCATCAGTGACGGTAGCGCCTACGAGCAGTACTTC	CAISDGSAYEQYF
-	-	TRBV6-1	TRBJ1-1	TGTGCCAGCAGTGACGAGGGTAGGGCTTTCTTT	CASSDEGRAFF
TRBD1	-	TRBV2	TRBJ2-3	TGTGCCAGCCGGGACAGGGGGGGAGATACGCAGTATTTT	CASRDRGGDTQYF
-	-	TRBV27	TRBJ2-3	TGTGCCAGCAGCCGCCTAAACACAGATACGCAGTATTTT	CASSRLNTDTQYF
-	-	TRBV7-6	TRBJ2-3	TGTGCCAGCAGCTTGTCCCCAAGCACAGATACGCAGTATTTT	CASSLSPSTDTQYF
-	-	TRBV7-7	TRBJ1-6	TGTGCTAGCAGCTTAGGGCCAAACTCACCCCTCCACTTT	CASSLGPNSPLHF
-	-	TRBV3-1/TRBV3-2	TRBJ1-6	TGTGCCAGCAGCCAAGATGAGGCAGGGCAAATAGGGTCCCTCCACTTT	CASSQDEAGQIGSLHF
-	-	TRBV29-1	TRBJ1-2	TGCAGCGTGAAAGGAACAGGGTTCTATGGCTACACCTTC	CSVKGTGFYGYTF
-	-	TRBV5-5	TRBJ1-5	TGTGCCAGCAGCTTGGAGCTTCTTCAGCCCCAGCATTTT	CASSLELLQPQHF
-	-	TRBV19	TRBJ2-7	TGTGCCAGTAGTGAGGGGGGGTCCTACGAGCAGTACTTC	CASSEGGSYEQYF
-	-	TRBV12-3/TRBV12-4	TRBJ1-3	TGTGCCAGCAGTTTACGGACGAGGGACACCATATATTTT	CASSLRTRDTIYF
-	-	TRBV7-9	TRBJ1-2	TGTGCCAGCAGCCAAGGGACGGGGGAAATCTATGGCTACACCTTC	CASSQGTGEIYGYTF
-	-	TRBV12-3/TRBV12-4	TRBJ2-3	TGTGCCAGCACCTTTTCGGATACGCAGTATTTT	CASTFSDTQYF
-	-	TRBV24-1	TRBJ2-5	TGTGCCACCAGTGATTCTGGAGGAGAGACCCAGTACTTC	CATSDSGGETQYF
-	-	TRBV19	TRBJ1-4	TGTGCCAGTAGCGGGGGGAATGAAAAACTGTTTTTT	CASSGGNEKLFF
-	few	TRBV6-5	TRBJ1-2	TGTGCCAGCAGTTCGGGGGTATTATCGAGTGGCTACACCTTC	CASSSGVLSSGYTF
TRBD2	few	TRBV3-1/TRBV3-2	TRBJ2-1	TGTGCCAGCAGCCAAGGTATGACTAGCGGGGGGGCTCAGTTCTTC	CASSQGMTSGGAQFF
-	-	TRBV27	TRBJ2-1	TGTGCCAGCAGTTTAAGGGACTGGGACAATGAGCAGTTCTTC	CASSLRDWDNEQFF
-	once	TRBV6-5	TRBJ2-4	TGTGCCAGCTTAGGGGCAGGGTCAAGCATTCAGTACTTC	CASLGAGSSIQYF
-	-	TRBV14	TRBJ1-1	TGTGCCAGCAGCCCCGTAGGGGGGAACACTGAAGCTTTCTTT	CASSPVGGNTEAFF
-	-	TRBV5-1	TRBJ1-3	TGCGCCAGCAGCTTGGGGACAGTAACTGGAAACACCATATATTTT	CASSLGTVTGNTIYF
-	-	TRBV19	TRBJ1-5	TGTGCCAGTAGTATGAGGGCGGCCGGAATATCGGAGCCCCAGCATTTT	CASSMRAAGISEPQHF
-	-	TRBV7-9	TRBJ1-1	TGTGCCAGCAGCCGTCCGACGGGGAGAGCTTTCTTT	CASSRPTGRAFF